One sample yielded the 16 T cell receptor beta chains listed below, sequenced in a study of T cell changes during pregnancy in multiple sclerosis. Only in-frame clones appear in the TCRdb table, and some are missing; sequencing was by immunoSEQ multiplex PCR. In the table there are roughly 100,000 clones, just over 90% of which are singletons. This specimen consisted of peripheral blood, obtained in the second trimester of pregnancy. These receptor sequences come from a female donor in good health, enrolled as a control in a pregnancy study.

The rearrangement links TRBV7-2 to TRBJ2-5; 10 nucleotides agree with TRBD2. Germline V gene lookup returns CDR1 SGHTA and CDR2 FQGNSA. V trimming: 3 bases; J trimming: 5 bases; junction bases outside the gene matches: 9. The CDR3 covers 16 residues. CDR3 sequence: CASSFRSGGARETQYF. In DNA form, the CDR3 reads TGTGCCAGCAGCTTTCGGAGCGGGGGGGCTAGGGAGACCCAGTACTTC.

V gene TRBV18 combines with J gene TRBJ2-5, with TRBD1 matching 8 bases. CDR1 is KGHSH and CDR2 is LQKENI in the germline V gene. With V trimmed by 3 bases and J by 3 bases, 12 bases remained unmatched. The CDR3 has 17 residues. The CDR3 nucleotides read TGTGCCAGCTCACCCGGGACAGGCAGGGGGGAGAAAGAGACCCAGTACTTC. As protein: CASSPGTGRGEKETQYF.

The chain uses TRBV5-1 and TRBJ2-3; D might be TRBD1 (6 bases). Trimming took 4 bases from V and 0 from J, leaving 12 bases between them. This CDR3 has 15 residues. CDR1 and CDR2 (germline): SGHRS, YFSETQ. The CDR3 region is CASSLRQDSTDTQYF. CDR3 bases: TGCGCCAGCAGCCTCCGACAGGACAGCACAGATACGCAGTATTTT.

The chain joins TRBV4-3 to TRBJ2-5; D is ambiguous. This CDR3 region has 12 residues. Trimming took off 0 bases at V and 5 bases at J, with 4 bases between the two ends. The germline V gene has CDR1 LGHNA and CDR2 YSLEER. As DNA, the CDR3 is TGCGCCAGCAGCCAAGACCGGGAGACCCAGTACTTC. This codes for CASSQDRETQYF.

This chain's CDR3 is CASRRALAATDTQYF. The CDR3, as DNA: TGCGCCAGCAGACGGGCACTAGCGGCCACAGATACGCAGTATTTT. The chain couples TRBV5-1 to TRBJ2-3, with 8 bases fitting TRBD2. The CDR3 has 15 residues. V shed 5 bases, J shed 2 bases, and the junction held 7 bases outside the gene matches. CDR1 and CDR2 (germline): SGHRS, YFSETQ.

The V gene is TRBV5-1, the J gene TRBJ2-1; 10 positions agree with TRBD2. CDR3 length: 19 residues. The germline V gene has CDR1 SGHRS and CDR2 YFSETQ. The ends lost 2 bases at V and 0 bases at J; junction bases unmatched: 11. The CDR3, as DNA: TGCGCCAGCAGCTTACCGCTAGCGGGGGCTCCCAGCTCCTACAATGAGCAGTTCTTC. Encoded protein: CASSLPLAGAPSSYNEQFF.

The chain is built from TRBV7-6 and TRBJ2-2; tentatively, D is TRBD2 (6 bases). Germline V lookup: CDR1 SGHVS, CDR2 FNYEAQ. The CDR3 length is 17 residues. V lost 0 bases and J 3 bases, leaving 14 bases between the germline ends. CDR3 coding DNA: TGTGCCAGCAGCTTAGCAGCCGGGGAGGTTGACACCGGGGAGCTGTTTTTT. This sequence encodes CASSLAAGEVDTGELFF.

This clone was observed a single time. The CDR3 bases are TGCGCCAGCAGCTTGGTCCCCAACTCCTACGAGCAGTACTTC. Encoded protein: CASSLVPNSYEQYF. The chain joins TRBV5-1 to TRBJ2-7; D gene unclear. Germline V gives CDR1 SGHRS, CDR2 YFSETQ. The CDR3 consists of 14 residues. Deletions cut 0 bases from V and 0 bases from J, with 7 bases between.

The CDR3 sequence is CASTPPGQGAVQYF. The DNA of the CDR3 is TGTGCCAGCACCCCCCCGGGACAGGGGGCTGTGCAGTACTTC. V is TRBV6-5 and J is TRBJ2-7, with 12 positions matching TRBD1. The V segment lost 7 bases and the J segment 9 bases; nucleotides outside the gene matches: 10. The CDR3 length is 14 residues. Germline V gene data show CDR1 as MNHEY and CDR2 as SVGAGI.

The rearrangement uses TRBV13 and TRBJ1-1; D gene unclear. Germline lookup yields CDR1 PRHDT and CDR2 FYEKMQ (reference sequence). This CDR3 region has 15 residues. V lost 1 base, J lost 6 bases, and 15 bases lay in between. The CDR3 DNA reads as TGTGCCAGCAGCTTAGAGGGCGACGGGAGGTCTGAAGCTTTCTTT. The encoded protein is CASSLEGDGRSEAFF.

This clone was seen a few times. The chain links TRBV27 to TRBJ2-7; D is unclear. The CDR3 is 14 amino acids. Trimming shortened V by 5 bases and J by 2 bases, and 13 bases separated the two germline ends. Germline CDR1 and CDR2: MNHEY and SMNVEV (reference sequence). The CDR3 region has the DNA TGTGCCAGCAGTCTGTCTCCGAACACCTACGAGCAGTACTTC. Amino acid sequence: CASSLSPNTYEQYF.

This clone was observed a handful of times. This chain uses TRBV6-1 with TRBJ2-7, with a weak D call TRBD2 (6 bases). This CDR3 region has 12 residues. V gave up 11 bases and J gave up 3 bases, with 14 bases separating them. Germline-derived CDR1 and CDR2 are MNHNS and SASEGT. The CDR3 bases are TGTGCCCGCTCCGGGAGATACTACGAGCAGTACTTC. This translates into CARSGRYYEQYF.

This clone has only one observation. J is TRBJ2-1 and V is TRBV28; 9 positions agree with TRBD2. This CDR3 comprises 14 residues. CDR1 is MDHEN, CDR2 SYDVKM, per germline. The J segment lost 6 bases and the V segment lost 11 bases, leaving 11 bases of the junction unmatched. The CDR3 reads CAGSSGSKLNEQFF. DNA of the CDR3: TGTGCCGGGAGTAGCGGGAGTAAGCTCAATGAGCAGTTCTTC.

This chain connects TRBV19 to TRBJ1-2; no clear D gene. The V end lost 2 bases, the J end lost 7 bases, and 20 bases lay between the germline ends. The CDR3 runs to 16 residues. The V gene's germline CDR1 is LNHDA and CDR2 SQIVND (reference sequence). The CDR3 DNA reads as TGTGCCAGTAGTATATTAGACCTCTTCGGGTCCTCTGGCTACACCTTC. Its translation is CASSILDLFGSSGYTF.

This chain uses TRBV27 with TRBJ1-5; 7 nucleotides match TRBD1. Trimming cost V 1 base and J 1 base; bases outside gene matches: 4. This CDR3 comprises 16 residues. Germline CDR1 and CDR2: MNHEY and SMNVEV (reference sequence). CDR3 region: CASSLYTGASNQPQHF. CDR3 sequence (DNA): TGTGCCAGCAGTTTATATACAGGGGCCAGCAATCAGCCCCAGCATTTT.

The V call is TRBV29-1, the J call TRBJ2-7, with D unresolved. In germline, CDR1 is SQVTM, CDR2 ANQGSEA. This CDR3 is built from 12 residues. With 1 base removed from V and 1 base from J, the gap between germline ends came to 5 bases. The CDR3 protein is CSVEVGSYEQYF. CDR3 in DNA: TGCAGCGTTGAAGTCGGGTCCTACGAGCAGTACTTC.